Here is one T cell receptor (beta chain) with its context. Its antigen is as yet unknown. The CDR3 ends on some other residue instead of the conserved phenylalanine or tryptophan, so this is likely a read error. The limits of the CDR3 on the DNA are not certain, so only TCRdb's listed CDR3 is given. These data are taken from a study of T cell repertoires in cytomegalovirus infection. Across the whole study: Public TCR beta signatures provided an indication of both CMV infection and a matching HLA type.

TCRdb reprocessed the reads with MiXCR, giving one entry per CDR3 protein. The repertoire holds about 450,000 distinct CDR3 sequences, roughly a third seen once, with roughly 15% in the top ten. Germline V gene lookup returns CDR1 MNHEY and CDR2 SVGEGT. Counting both end residues, the CDR3 totals 12 amino acids. The study, taken as a whole, reports: The ex vivo response was dominated by HLA-C-restricted CMV-specific TCR beta clonotypes.

What was sequenced was PBMCs. This chain joins TRBV6-2 or TRBV6-3 and TRBJ1-1. The sequence derives from a human donor in good health (CMV status not recorded). Some clones in this sample may be carry-over from other donors' samples. The CDR3 is CASSYPKDEACL.